Following are 23 T cell receptor beta chains from one sample sequenced in a study of beta chain features in type 1 diabetes listed by TCRdb under 2018. Library generation was performed with the immunoSEQ multiplex PCR assay. All of the isolated RNA was reverse transcribed with the High Capacity cDNA Reverse Transcription Kit, so expressed TCRB transcripts were sequenced. The source is immuneACCESS, and TCRdb retained only in-frame sequences with V and J called. Part of the clones is not carried over; for the studies checked, unresolved V genes explain less than half of this, and the remainder is unexplained. Here the sample has around 450,000 clones; about 10% occur a single time. The ten most abundant clones make up about 0.045% of the sample. The material sequenced was naive CD4+ T cells from blood. The cell subset or site label on this specimen signifies: true naive CD4+ T cells. The receptors were sampled from a woman younger than 35 in good health.

The gene calls are TRBV6-6 and TRBJ2-2; possible D gene TRBD1, 5 bases. CDR1 is MNHNY, CDR2 SVGAGI, per germline (reference sequence). The CDR3 contains 13 residues. The V end was cut by 4 bases, the J end by 7 bases, with 10 bases between. CDR3 amino acids: CASSSQQGGELFF. In nucleotides, the CDR3 is TGTGCCAGCAGTTCCCAGCAGGGCGGGGAGCTGTTTTTT.

The chain recombines TRBV13 with TRBJ2-5, with 7 bases that match TRBD1. V shed 4 bases, J shed 5 bases, and the junction held 10 bases outside the gene matches. This CDR3 is built from 15 residues. Germline V gene sequence: CDR1 PRHDT, CDR2 FYEKMQ (reference sequence). The CDR3 here is CASSSKRGRTETQYF. The CDR3 DNA sequence: TGTGCCAGCAGCTCCAAGAGGGGGCGCACGGAGACCCAGTACTTC.

This clone has a handful of counts. The chain uses TRBV7-2 and TRBJ2-3; 12 positions agree with TRBD2. With 5 bases clipped from V and 3 bases from J, the junction kept 6 bases outside the gene matches. The CDR3 loop spans 16 amino acids. CDR1 and CDR2 (germline): SGHTA, FQGNSA. CDR3 bases: TGTGCCAGCAGCCAAGGGACTAGCGGGCTAACAGATACGCAGTATTTT. Protein: CASSQGTSGLTDTQYF.

This clone was counted between two and nine times. The rearrangement links TRBV11-2 to TRBJ2-1; D is perhaps TRBD2 (5 bases). V was shortened by 0 bases and J by 8 bases, with 11 bases between the two germline ends. Germline assignment: CDR1 SGHAT and CDR2 FQNNGV. The CDR3 runs 14 residues. The chain's CDR3 is CASSLEWGDDEQFF. CDR3 nucleotide sequence: TGTGCCAGCAGCTTAGAGTGGGGAGACGATGAGCAGTTCTTC.

This clone was counted between two and nine times. This chain uses TRBV29-1 with TRBJ2-3, with D tentatively TRBD1 (6 bases). CDR1 SQVTM and CDR2 ANQGSEA come from the germline V gene. The CDR3 contains 12 residues. The V end lost 4 bases, the J end lost 4 bases, and 9 bases lay between the germline ends. CDR3 in amino acids: CSVAGAADTQYF. CDR3 in DNA: TGCAGCGTTGCAGGGGCCGCAGATACGCAGTATTTT.

The V and J genes are TRBV28 and TRBJ2-7, with no clear D. Trimming shortened V by 0 bases and J by 6 bases, and 12 bases separated the two germline ends. Germline CDR1 MDHEN, CDR2 SYDVKM. The CDR3 totals 14 residues. The DNA of the CDR3 is TGTGCCAGCAGTTTATGGAACAGACGGACCGAGCAGTACGTC. Amino acid sequence: CASSLWNRRTEQYV.

This clone came up a few times. The chain links TRBV30 to TRBJ1-1; 7 nucleotides agree with TRBD1. The CDR3 runs 13 residues. V dropped 2 bases and J dropped 1; count of bases not matched to a gene: 1. CDR1 is GTSNPN, CDR2 SVGIG, per germline (reference sequence). The CDR3 bases are TGTGCCTGGAGTAACAGGGGGAACACTGAAGCTTTCTTT. It specifies CAWSNRGNTEAFF.

The rearrangement uses TRBV18 and TRBJ2-3, with D uncertain. The CDR3 has 14 residues. CDR1 KGHSH and CDR2 LQKENI come from the germline V gene. V dropped 3 bases and J dropped 1 base, with 8 bases sitting between them. The CDR3 protein is CASSPEPRTDTQYF. The CDR3 DNA sequence: TGTGCCAGCTCACCGGAGCCCCGCACAGATACGCAGTATTTT.

The V gene is TRBV7-2, the J gene TRBJ2-3, with 7 bases lining up with TRBD1. J gave up 2 bases and V 2 bases, and 7 bases lay outside the gene matches. The length of the CDR3 is 16 residues. CDR1 is SGHTA and CDR2 is FQGNSA in the germline V gene. The CDR3 region is CASSLRQGTNTDTQYF. CDR3 in DNA: TGTGCCAGCAGCTTAAGACAGGGTACTAACACAGATACGCAGTATTTT.

The gene calls are TRBV7-8 and TRBJ1-2, with 7 nucleotides matching TRBD1. Germline V gives CDR1 SGHVS, CDR2 FQNEAQ. This CDR3 comprises 15 residues. J was trimmed by 7 bases and V by 1 base; bases with no gene match: 9. Written as DNA, the CDR3 is TGTGCCAGCAGCTTAGTAAGGGGGCGGGCTGGTGGCTACACCTTC. This codes for CASSLVRGRAGGYTF.

The chain is built from TRBV4-2 and TRBJ2-5; 7 bases are shared with TRBD1. Germline-derived CDR1 and CDR2 are LGHNA and YNFKEQ. Trimming removed 6 bases from V and 1 base from J; junction bases left unmatched: 2. This CDR3 is built from 13 residues. The CDR3 reads CASRDRAQETQYF. CDR3 in DNA: TGTGCCAGCAGAGACAGGGCCCAAGAGACCCAGTACTTC.

The chain couples TRBV4-2 to TRBJ1-3; no clear D. The ends were cut back, 4 bases at V and 2 bases at J, with 18 bases in the middle. This CDR3 contains 17 residues. Germline V gives CDR1 LGHNA, CDR2 YNFKEQ. Written as DNA, the CDR3 is TGTGCCAGCAGCCCTAACCTGGCCGAGGCGGCTGGAAACACCATATATTTT. As protein: CASSPNLAEAAGNTIYF.

The chain combines TRBV9 with TRBJ2-7, with 10 bases aligning to TRBD2. CDR1 and CDR2 from the germline V gene are SGDLS and YYNGEE. The length of the CDR3 is 14 residues. J gave up 6 bases and V 0 bases, and 3 bases lay outside the gene matches. The CDR3 sequence is CASSVELAGTEQYF. CDR3 in DNA: TGTGCCAGCAGCGTAGAACTAGCGGGAACCGAGCAGTACTTC.

In this sample, this clone turned up a few times. The chain employs TRBV25-1 and TRBJ1-6, with D unresolved. Per the germline V gene, CDR1 is MGHDK and CDR2 is SYGVNS. The CDR3 totals 14 residues. Trimming pared 4 bases from V and 10 bases from J, leaving 14 bases between. The CDR3 bases are TGTGCCAGCAGTGTCGTAGAGGTCTACTCACCCCTCCACTTT. Protein sequence: CASSVVEVYSPLHF.

This clone was seen many times. The chain combines TRBV30 with TRBJ2-7; 10 bases are a match to TRBD2. The V gene's germline CDR1 is GTSNPN and CDR2 SVGIG (reference sequence). Trimming at V came to 0 bases and at J to 6 bases, leaving 5 bases not matched to a gene. This CDR3 is 14 amino acids long. The CDR3 sequence: CAWSVRLAGVEQYF. The CDR3, as DNA: TGTGCCTGGAGTGTACGCCTAGCGGGAGTCGAGCAGTACTTC.

The chain links TRBV28 to TRBJ2-3; tentatively, D is TRBD2 (6 bases). Per germline, CDR1 MDHEN and CDR2 SYDVKM. V lost 4 bases to trimming and J lost 0 bases, with 17 bases between them. The CDR3 is made up of 17 amino acids. CDR3 sequence: CASSSPLAGTSTDTQYF. The CDR3 bases are TGTGCCAGCAGTTCCCCACTGGCGGGGACTAGCACAGATACGCAGTATTTT. Together with reference TRBV28 and TRBJ2-3, the CDR3 gives the full variable domain: DVKVTQSSRYLVKRTGEKVFLECVQDMDHENMFWYRQDPGLGLRLIYFSYDVKMKEKGDIPEGYSVSREKKERFSLILESASTNQTSMYLCASSSPLAGTSTDTQYFGPGTRLTVL.

This clone was seen only a few times. The gene calls are TRBV11-3 and TRBJ2-1; 8 bases map to TRBD1. This CDR3 region has 15 residues. J gave up 3 bases and V 6 bases, and 7 bases lay outside the gene matches. Germline CDR1 is SGHNT and CDR2 is YENEEA. CDR3 DNA sequence: TGTGCCAGCAGGGGACAGGCCTTACACTACAATGAGCAGTTCTTC. Translating it yields CASRGQALHYNEQFF.

The chain has TRBV7-2 and TRBJ2-1; the D gene is possibly TRBD1 (6 bases). The germline V gene encodes CDR1 SGHTA and CDR2 FQGNSA. The V and J ends lost 6 bases and 4 bases respectively, with 19 bases between them. CDR3 length: 16 residues. The CDR3 nucleotides are TGTGCCAGCAGTGGACAGTCAAAAGGGGTTTACAATGAGCAGTTCTTC. Its translation is CASSGQSKGVYNEQFF.

This clone was observed a few times. The V and J genes are TRBV25-1 and TRBJ1-3, with D perhaps TRBD1 (5 bases). Germline assignment: CDR1 MGHDK and CDR2 SYGVNS. V dropped 7 bases and J dropped 5 bases, with 12 bases sitting between them. CDR3 size: 13 residues. The CDR3 bases are TGTGCCAGCACTGACAGCGGACGAAACACCATATATTTT. Its translation: CASTDSGRNTIYF.

This chain uses TRBV9 with TRBJ2-5; 8 nucleotides agree with TRBD1. V lost 4 bases, J lost 5 bases, and 10 bases stayed unmatched. CDR1 and CDR2 (germline): SGDLS, YYNGEE. CDR3 size: 15 residues. CDR3 sequence reads: CASSSRQGSGETQYF. In DNA, the CDR3 is TGTGCCAGCAGCTCACGACAGGGGTCTGGGGAGACCCAGTACTTC.

This clone was detected only a few times. This chain connects TRBV5-1 to TRBJ2-5, with D possibly being TRBD2 (6 bases). The germline V gene encodes CDR1 SGHRS and CDR2 YFSETQ. Trimming removed 6 bases at V and 5 bases at J, with 14 bases between. The CDR3 is 13 amino acids. CDR3 sequence: CASTGTPGETQYF. CDR3 in DNA: TGCGCCAGCACCGGGACTCCGGGGGAGACCCAGTACTTC. The whole variable domain, remainder taken from reference TRBV5-1 and TRBJ2-5, is KAGVTQTPRYLIKTRGQQVTLSCSPISGHRSVSWYQQTPGQGLQFLFEYFSETQRNKGNFPGRFSGRQFSNSRSEMNVSTLELGDSALYLCASTGTPGETQYFGPGTRLLVL.

This clone showed up just a few times. The chain carries TRBV11-2 and TRBJ2-3, with D possibly called TRBD1 or TRBD2 (5 bases each). Germline V gene sequence: CDR1 SGHAT, CDR2 FQNNGV. The CDR3 sequence is 12 residues long. V was clipped by 8 bases and J by 0 bases, with 6 bases between them. The CDR3 here is CASGGSTDTQYF. CDR3 nucleotides: TGTGCCAGCGGGGGTAGCACAGATACGCAGTATTTT.

CDR3 sequence reads: CASRKGQAEEPQHF. CDR3 in DNA: TGTGCCAGCAGGAAGGGACAGGCAGAGGAGCCCCAGCATTTT. V usage is TRBV2 and J usage is TRBJ1-5; 8 bases are a match to TRBD1. Germline CDR1 and CDR2: SNHLY and FYNNEI. V lost 6 bases and J lost 8; bases outside the gene matches: 9. The CDR3 loop spans 14 amino acids. Drawing the rest from reference TRBV2 and TRBJ1-5, the complete variable domain is EPEVTQTPSHQVTQMGQEVILRCVPISNHLYFYWYRQILGQKVEFLVSFYNNEISEKSEIFDDQFSVERPDGSNFTLKIRSTKLEDSAMYFCASRKGQAEEPQHFGDGTRLSIL.